Included here is one T cell receptor (beta chain) sequence, with context. Its antigen is as yet unknown. Naive, central memory, regulatory and stem cell-like memory cells within the CD4+ compartment were sorted using CD45RO/CCR7/CD25/CD127/CD95/CD27. The CDR3 has 14 amino acids. V lost 0 bases to trimming and J lost 4 bases; unmatched junction nucleotides: 3. Looked up from germline, CDR1 is ENHRY and CDR2 is SYGVKD. The whole isolated RNA underwent reverse transcription, so sequencing captured expressed TCRB transcripts. The method was immunoSEQ multiplex PCR; TCRdb's version includes in-frame clones alone and lacks a portion of them. The repertoire includes some 350,000 clones, about 13% of them detected once, and about 0.016% sits in the top ten. The data were taken from a study of beta chain features in type 1 diabetes. Overall study findings and caveats: A potential PCR bias toward shorter templates would be equal in patient and control samples. Shorter TCRB CDR3s, moderately but significantly so, were found in Type 1 diabetes patients in all four CD4+ subsets.

This rearrangement joins TRBV10-3 to TRBJ2-7; 7 nucleotides line up with TRBD1. The TCR originated in a woman aged 18-29 years with type 1 diabetes. Sequencing was carried out using naive CD4+ T cells from blood. In DNA form, the CDR3 reads TGTGCCATCAGTGAGTCAAACAGGGGATACGAGCAGTACTTC. This codes for CAISESNRGYEQYF.